The 26 T cell receptor beta chains below were found in one sample sequenced in a study of T cells after yellow fever vaccination. Using its own MiXCR run on the 5' RACE reads, TCRdb lists one record per CDR3 protein. The sample holds more than 95,000 distinct CDR3 sequences, around 9.8% seen once. The sequences come from CD8+ T cells sorted from PBMCs, collected on the day of the yellow fever booster vaccination. The receptors shown here come from a man between 18 and 29 years old who received the YFV17D yellow fever vaccine.

The gene calls are TRBV10-2 and TRBJ1-1, with a weak D call TRBD1 (5 bases). The V end was cut by 4 bases, the J end by 6 bases, with 12 bases between. Germline V gives CDR1 WSHSY, CDR2 SAAADI. CDR3 length equals 13 residues. The CDR3 DNA follows: TGCGCCAGCAGTGCAGGGATGGGCTCTGAAGCTTTCTTT. Its protein is CASSAGMGSEAFF.

This clonotype turned up a few times. The rearrangement uses TRBV19 and TRBJ2-2, with 7 bases that match TRBD2. In germline, CDR1 is LNHDA, CDR2 SQIVND (reference sequence). V shed 3 bases, J shed 5 bases, and the junction held 0 bases outside the gene matches. This CDR3 comprises 13 residues. Written as DNA, the CDR3 is TGTGCCAGTAGTATCGGGAGGACCGGGGAGCTGTTTTTT. Protein product: CASSIGRTGELFF.

This clonotype came up many times. The genes are TRBV4-1 and TRBJ2-1, with 7 bases matching TRBD1. The CDR3 is 14 amino acids. Germline CDR1 and CDR2: MGHRA and YSYEKL. The junction had 3 bases not matched to a gene; V was cut back by 1 base and J by 6 bases. Written as DNA, the CDR3 is TGCGCCAGCAGCCAAGGGCCAGGGGGCAATGAGCAGTTCTTC. Protein product: CASSQGPGGNEQFF.

This clonotype was detected only a few times. The chain couples TRBV4-3 to TRBJ2-3; D ambiguous. The V end lost 1 base, the J end lost 6 bases, and 17 bases lay between the germline ends. The germline V gene encodes CDR1 LGHNA and CDR2 YSLEER. There are 16 residues in the CDR3. CDR3 DNA sequence: TGCGCCAGCAGCCAAGTTAGTAGCCAACGCCCGGATACGCAGTATTTT. Its translation: CASSQVSSQRPDTQYF.

This clonotype was picked up a small number of times. The chain recombines TRBV6-5 with TRBJ1-2, with TRBD1 matching 11 bases. CDR1 MNHEY and CDR2 SVGAGI come from the germline V gene. The trim removed 2 bases at V and 4 bases at J, leaving 3 bases unmatched. This CDR3 is built from 15 residues. The CDR3 spells CASSYRTGGVYGYTF. The CDR3 DNA sequence: TGTGCCAGCAGTTACCGGACAGGGGGCGTCTATGGCTACACCTTC.

Only a few counts were recorded for this clonotype. The rearrangement joins TRBV28 to TRBJ2-5, with TRBD2 matching over 8 bases. Germline values: CDR1 MDHEN, CDR2 SYDVKM. The CDR3 length is 14 residues. Trimming removed 7 bases from V and 5 bases from J; junction bases left unmatched: 9. CDR3 coding DNA: TGTGCCAGCAAAACGGGGGGGGGCGGCGAGACCCAGTACTTC. It encodes CASKTGGGGETQYF.

This clonotype came up many times. The V gene is TRBV6-2 or TRBV6-3, the J gene TRBJ2-7; 8 bases match TRBD1. Germline lookup yields CDR1 MNHEY and CDR2 SVGEGT. The CDR3 is 13 residues long. V was pared by 5 bases and J by 5 bases, with 5 bases of the junction left unmatched. The CDR3, as DNA: TGTGCCAGCAGTCAGACAGGGGCAGACGAGCAGTACGTC. Its protein product is CASSQTGADEQYV.

This chain joins TRBV7-8 and TRBJ2-1, with 11 bases fitting TRBD2. From germline, CDR1 is SGHVS and CDR2 FQNEAQ. The junction had 9 bases not matched to a gene; V was cut back by 5 bases and J by 3 bases. The CDR3 sequence is 17 residues long. Written as DNA, the CDR3 is TGTGCCAGCAGCAATCGGACTAGCGGGTGGAGCTACAATGAGCAGTTCTTC. Protein: CASSNRTSGWSYNEQFF.

At least ten counts were recorded for this clonotype. The genes are TRBV7-3 and TRBJ2-2; no reliable D call. From germline, CDR1 is SGHTA and CDR2 FQGTGA. The CDR3 consists of 16 residues. Trimming pared 3 bases from V and 2 bases from J, leaving 13 bases between. CDR3 residues: CASSFLYAPNTGELFF. CDR3 DNA sequence: TGTGCCAGCAGCTTCCTATATGCCCCTAACACCGGGGAGCTGTTTTTT.

This clonotype was recorded at least ten times. The chain links TRBV5-1 to TRBJ1-2; 9 bases agree with TRBD1. CDR1 is SGHRS, CDR2 YFSETQ, per germline. V shed 4 bases and J 5 bases; nucleotides not matched to a gene: 3. The CDR3 runs to 13 residues. CDR3 sequence reads: CASSTGTGYGYTF. The CDR3 coding sequence is TGCGCCAGCAGCACCGGGACAGGGTATGGCTACACCTTC. Variable domain in full (rest from reference TRBV5-1 and TRBJ1-2): KAGVTQTPRYLIKTRGQQVTLSCSPISGHRSVSWYQQTPGQGLQFLFEYFSETQRNKGNFPGRFSGRQFSNSRSEMNVSTLELGDSALYLCASSTGTGYGYTFGSGTRLTVV.

The chain couples TRBV9 to TRBJ1-6, with TRBD1 matching over 10 bases. Germline assignment: CDR1 SGDLS and CDR2 YYNGEE. The CDR3 sequence is 15 residues long. V was pared by 3 bases and J by 9 bases, with 6 bases of the junction left unmatched. CDR3 amino acids: CASSEGTGEVSPLHF. In DNA, the CDR3 is TGTGCCAGCAGCGAGGGGACAGGGGAAGTTTCACCCCTCCACTTT.

This rearrangement joins TRBV7-8 to TRBJ1-1; 10 positions match TRBD1. The CDR3 loop spans 15 amino acids. CDR1 SGHVS and CDR2 FQNEAQ come from the germline V gene. Trimming cost V 5 bases and J 6 bases; bases outside gene matches: 9. In DNA, the CDR3 is TGTGCCAGCAGCACGTGGGACAGGGGATCCTCTGAAGCTTTCTTT. It translates to CASSTWDRGSSEAFF.

This clonotype occurred many times. The chain recombines TRBV12-3 or TRBV12-4 with TRBJ1-1; no clear D gene. The CDR3 is made up of 11 amino acids. The CDR3 protein is CGSGKNTEAFF. CDR3 sequence (DNA): TGTGGCAGTGGTAAGAACACTGAAGCTTTCTTT.

This clonotype was seen a few times. The rearrangement uses TRBV19 and TRBJ1-1, with 7 bases matching TRBD1. Germline V gives CDR1 LNHDA, CDR2 SQIVND (reference sequence). This CDR3 is built from 12 residues. V lost 11 bases and J lost 0; bases outside the gene matches: 3. This CDR3 reads CASGQVNTEAFF. Written as DNA, the CDR3 is TGTGCCTCCGGACAGGTGAACACTGAAGCTTTCTTT.

This clonotype was counted ten times or more. This chain connects TRBV20-1 to TRBJ1-1, with no clear D. The CDR3 runs to 11 residues. The V gene lost 0 bases and the J gene lost 3 bases, with 2 bases spanning the gap. The germline gives CDR1 DFQATT, CDR2 SNEGSKA (reference sequence). CDR3 sequence: CSAREYTEAFF. Here the CDR3 DNA reads TGCAGTGCTAGAGAGTACACTGAAGCTTTCTTT.

Here the CDR3 reads CASSIGNRANQPQHF. The CDR3 bases are TGTGCCAGTAGTATCGGGAACAGGGCCAATCAGCCCCAGCATTTT. V is TRBV19 and J is TRBJ1-5; D is perhaps TRBD1 (6 bases). Germline CDR1 reads LNHDA; CDR2 reads SQIVND (reference sequence). V was clipped by 3 bases and J by 3 bases, with 12 bases between them. The CDR3 loop spans 15 amino acids.

This clonotype was detected only a few times. V is TRBV7-6 and J is TRBJ2-2; 8 positions match TRBD2. The CDR3 is 16 amino acids. Germline V gives CDR1 SGHVS, CDR2 FNYEAQ. V gave up 0 bases and J gave up 3 bases; unmatched junction bases: 3. The CDR3 nucleotides read TGTGCCAGCAGCTTAGCGCGGCGGGGGGACACCGGGGAGCTGTTTTTT. Translating gives CASSLARRGDTGELFF.

V usage is TRBV7-3 and J usage is TRBJ2-1; 10 bases match TRBD2. V lost 2 bases and J lost 1; bases outside the gene matches: 2. This CDR3 spans 16 amino acids. Germline CDR1 reads SGHTA; CDR2 reads FQGTGA. The CDR3 nucleotides read TGTGCCAGCAGCTTATCTAGCGGGGGATCCTACAATGAGCAGTTCTTC. This sequence encodes CASSLSSGGSYNEQFF. The full variable domain, rest sourced from reference TRBV7-3 and TRBJ2-1, is GAGVSQTPSNKVTEKGKYVELRCDPISGHTALYWYRQSLGQGPEFLIYFQGTGAADDSGLPNDRFFAVRPEGSVSTLKIQRTERGDSAVYLCASSLSSGGSYNEQFFGPGTRLTVL.

V is TRBV12-3 or TRBV12-4 and J is TRBJ2-6; D is perhaps TRBD2 (6 bases). The V and J ends lost 3 bases and 1 base respectively, with 13 bases between them. The CDR3 is 17 residues long. The CDR3 sequence is CASSLYGLLSGANVLTF. CDR3 bases: TGTGCCAGCAGTTTGTACGGACTACTATCTGGGGCCAACGTCCTGACTTTC.

This clonotype was counted a few times. The chain recombines TRBV5-6 with TRBJ1-1; TRBD1 agrees at 10 bases. With V trimmed by 3 bases and J by 3 bases, 5 bases remained unmatched. This CDR3 has 15 residues. CDR1 is SGHDT, CDR2 YYEEEE, per germline. The CDR3 reads CASSSSGTGDTEAFF. CDR3 bases: TGTGCCAGCAGCTCCTCCGGGACAGGGGACACTGAAGCTTTCTTT.

The chain links TRBV5-1 to TRBJ2-1; D remains ambiguous. Germline CDR1 SGHRS, CDR2 YFSETQ. Trimming pared 4 bases from V and 0 bases from J, leaving 17 bases between. This CDR3 has 17 amino acids. The CDR3 is CASSPKVPGGSYNEQFF. The CDR3 bases are TGCGCCAGCAGCCCTAAGGTTCCGGGCGGCTCCTACAATGAGCAGTTCTTC. Full variable domain (missing parts from reference TRBV5-1 and TRBJ2-1): KAGVTQTPRYLIKTRGQQVTLSCSPISGHRSVSWYQQTPGQGLQFLFEYFSETQRNKGNFPGRFSGRQFSNSRSEMNVSTLELGDSALYLCASSPKVPGGSYNEQFFGPGTRLTVL.

The chain carries TRBV15 and TRBJ2-5; TRBD1 aligns across 7 bases. With V trimmed by 4 bases and J by 4 bases, 12 bases remained unmatched. CDR3 length: 16 residues. Germline V gene data show CDR1 as LNHNV and CDR2 as YYDKDF (reference sequence). CDR3: CATSIQQGSIGETQYF. CDR3 bases: TGTGCCACCAGCATACAACAGGGGTCAATTGGAGAGACCCAGTACTTC.

This sequence joins TRBV12-3 or TRBV12-4 and TRBJ2-3; TRBD1 matches at 7 bases. The V and J ends lost 7 bases and 4 bases, in that order; junction bases with no gene match: 11. The CDR3 covers 15 residues. CDR3 residues: CASILSTGWADTQYF. CDR3 DNA sequence: TGTGCCAGCATCTTATCGACAGGGTGGGCAGATACGCAGTATTTT.

This clonotype occurred many times. The rearrangement links TRBV12-3 or TRBV12-4 to TRBJ2-3, with D possibly TRBD2 on 5 matching bases. The CDR3 is 16 residues long. Trimming shortened V by 6 bases and J by 4 bases, and 20 bases separated the two germline ends. CDR3 nucleotides: TGTGCCAGCAGCCCTCAGCCTAGCTATCCTCCAGATACGCAGTATTTT. Amino acid sequence: CASSPQPSYPPDTQYF.

CDR3 DNA sequence: TGTGCCATCAGTGAGCAGGGTTACCGTACCCGGGGGACAGCCGATAATGAAAAACTGTTTTTT. This gives the protein CAISEQGYRTRGTADNEKLFF. The chain couples TRBV10-3 to TRBJ1-4, with 7 bases aligning to TRBD1. V lost 2 bases and J lost 4; bases outside the gene matches: 22. CDR1 and CDR2 (germline): ENHRY, SYGVKD. This CDR3 has 21 residues.

This clonotype turned up a few times. This chain joins TRBV27 and TRBJ2-3; 7 nucleotides line up with TRBD1. V shed 6 bases and J 2 bases; nucleotides not matched to a gene: 14. The germline V gene encodes CDR1 MNHEY and CDR2 SMNVEV (reference sequence). The CDR3 contains 17 residues. The CDR3 loop reads CASSETKNRGLTDTQYF. The CDR3 nucleotides read TGTGCCAGCAGCGAAACGAAGAACAGGGGCCTCACAGATACGCAGTATTTT.